The source of this T cell receptor beta chain is a study of blood T cell repertoires in COVID-19. On the study more broadly: From the United States, Italy and Spain came samples of acute and convalescent COVID-19. T cells, B-cell-depleted T cells, or PBMCs provided the cDNA or gDNA that served as material.

Original analysis: Reference gene primers were amplified, and this amplification served to estimate nucleated cell counts. Produced via immunoSEQ multiplex PCR; TCRdb's table is partial and in-frame only. D and trimming come from the DNA, and the V and J calls and clone size come from that table. The sample lists tens of thousands of clones, nearly 90% occurring once. The table lists this clone with a count of one. CDR3 size: 13 residues. Sequenced input: peripheral blood. This TCR was sampled from a woman of 80 years or more with active or convalescent COVID-19. V usage is TRBV21-1 and J usage is TRBJ1-1. TRBV21-1 is a pseudogene locus. This CDR3 is CASSLGLNTEAFF. CDR3 nucleotide sequence: TGTGCCAGCAGCCTCGGGTTGAACACTGAAGCTTTCTTT.